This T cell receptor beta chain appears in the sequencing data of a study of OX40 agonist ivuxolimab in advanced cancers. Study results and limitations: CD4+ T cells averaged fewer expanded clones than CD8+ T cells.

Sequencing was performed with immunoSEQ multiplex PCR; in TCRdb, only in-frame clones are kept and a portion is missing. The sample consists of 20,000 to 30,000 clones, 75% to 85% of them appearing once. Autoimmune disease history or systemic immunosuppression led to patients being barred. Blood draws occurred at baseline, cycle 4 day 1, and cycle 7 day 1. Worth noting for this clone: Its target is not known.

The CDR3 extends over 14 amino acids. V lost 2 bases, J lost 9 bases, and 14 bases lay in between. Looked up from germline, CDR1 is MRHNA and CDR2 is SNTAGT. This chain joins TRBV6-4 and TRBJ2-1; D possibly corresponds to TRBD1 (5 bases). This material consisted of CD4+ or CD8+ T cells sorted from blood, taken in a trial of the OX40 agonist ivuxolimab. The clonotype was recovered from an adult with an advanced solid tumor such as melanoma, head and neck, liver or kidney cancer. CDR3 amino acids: CASSDRGENSEQFF. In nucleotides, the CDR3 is TGTGCCAGCAGTGACAGGGGCGAGAATTCTGAGCAGTTCTTC.